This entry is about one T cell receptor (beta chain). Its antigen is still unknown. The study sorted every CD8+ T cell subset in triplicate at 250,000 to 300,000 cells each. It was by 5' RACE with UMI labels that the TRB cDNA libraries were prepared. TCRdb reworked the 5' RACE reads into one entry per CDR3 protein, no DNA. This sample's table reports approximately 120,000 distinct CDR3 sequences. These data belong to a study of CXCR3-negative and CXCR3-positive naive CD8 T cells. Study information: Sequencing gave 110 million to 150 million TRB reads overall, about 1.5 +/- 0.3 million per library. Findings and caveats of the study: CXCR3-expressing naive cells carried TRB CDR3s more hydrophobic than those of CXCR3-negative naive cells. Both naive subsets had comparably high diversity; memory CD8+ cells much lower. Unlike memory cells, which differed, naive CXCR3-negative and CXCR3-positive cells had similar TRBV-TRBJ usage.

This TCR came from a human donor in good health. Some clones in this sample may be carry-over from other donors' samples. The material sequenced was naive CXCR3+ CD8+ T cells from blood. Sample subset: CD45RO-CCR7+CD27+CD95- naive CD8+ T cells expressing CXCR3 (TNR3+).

The CDR3 here is CASSYSGGPHSGQYF. The chain joins TRBV14 to TRBJ2-7; TCRdb's assignment of TRBD2 cannot be checked, as there is no DNA. CDR1 and CDR2 from the germline V gene are SGHDN and FVKESK. This CDR3 spans 15 amino acids.